The table lists the clone carrying this T cell receptor beta chain with a count of one. Its target is unknown. This entry belongs to a study of graft-versus-host responses after intestinal transplantation. For the study at large: Tacrolimus plus steroids were given to all recipients for about 3 years, preceded by anti-thymocyte globulin induction. Study results and limitations: Levels of circulating GvH clones at their peak were associated with early post-transplant HvG declines. The marrow of recipients harbored GvH clones, and ileum or blood showed some of them first.

V was cut by 0 bases and J by 3 bases, with 16 bases left in between. The CDR3 spans 16 residues. Germline loops: CDR1 SGDLS, CDR2 YYNGEE. The data were produced by immunoSEQ multiplex PCR, yet TCRdb's version contains in-frame clones alone and is incomplete. The data contain about 51,000 clones, 85% to 95% of them singletons. The sample in question was unstimulated CD8+ T cells sorted from spleen or lymph node cells, obtained before transplant. The sequence came from a human donor who was the organ donor for an intestinal transplant. The chain uses TRBV9 and TRBJ2-7, with D perhaps given as TRBD1 or TRBD2 (6 bases each). The CDR3 spells CASSVGGDKVIYEQYF. Here the CDR3 DNA reads TGTGCCAGCAGCGTAGGGGGGGACAAGGTCATCTACGAGCAGTACTTC.